This T cell receptor beta chain was obtained from a study of shared clonotypes between healthy human individuals. Background on the study: Serving as donors were a couple of women and three men, whose ages spanned 18 to 49.

Unsorted samples used some 90 million PBMCs for genomic DNA. The repertoire was sequenced with immunoSEQ multiplex PCR; TCRdb's copy has only in-frame clones and lacks some. Among fewer than 600,000 clones listed, around 79% were seen once. CDR3 size: 13 residues. Only a few counts were recorded for this clone. Sequences were obtained from PBMCs. This chain joins TRBV21-1 and TRBJ2-7; the table calls TRBD1, which could not be checked here. TRBV21-1 is deemed a pseudogene. The receptor's source is a woman aged 40 to 50 in good health. Some clones in this sample may be carry-over from other donors' samples. The CDR3 reads CASTATKYYEQYF. As DNA, the CDR3 is TGTGCCAGCACCGCGACAAAATACTACGAGCAGTACTTC.